The 31 T cell receptor beta chains below were found in one sample sequenced in a study of shared clonotypes between healthy human individuals. CD8 cells regarded as naive lacked CD45RO, were positively chosen for CCR7, and omitted terminally differentiated effector memory CD45RA+ cells. Only in-frame clones appear in the TCRdb table, and some are missing; sequencing was by immunoSEQ multiplex PCR. The sample holds millions of clones, about 95% seen once. Input material: naive CD8+ T cells sorted from blood. These receptors were collected from a man younger than 35 in good health.

The V and J genes are TRBV5-4 and TRBJ1-3, with D possibly TRBD1 on 5 matching bases. V was trimmed by 0 bases and J by 4 bases, leaving 14 bases between them. CDR1 is SGHNT and CDR2 is YYREEE in the germline V gene (reference sequence). The CDR3 is 16 residues long. The CDR3 loop reads CASSLEAEGLGNTIYF. CDR3 nucleotide sequence: TGTGCCAGCAGCTTGGAGGCCGAGGGGTTGGGAAACACCATATATTTT.

This chain joins TRBV13 and TRBJ2-4, with D perhaps TRBD1 or TRBD2 (7 bases each). Germline V gene data show CDR1 as PRHDT and CDR2 as FYEKMQ (reference sequence). This CDR3 has 14 residues. The V gene lost 3 bases and the J gene lost 6 bases, with 12 bases spanning the gap. CDR3 DNA: TGTGCCAGCAGCTTTGACAGGGAGGGAAACATTCAGTACTTC. The encoded protein is CASSFDREGNIQYF.

This chain joins TRBV29-1 and TRBJ1-1; TRBD1 agrees at 12 bases. Germline CDR1 is SQVTM and CDR2 is ANQGSEA. V lost 7 bases, J lost 5 bases, and 8 bases stayed unmatched. This CDR3 contains 14 residues. The CDR3, as DNA: TGCAGCGGATGGGACAGGGGGCCGTGGACTGAAGCTTTCTTT. This gives the protein CSGWDRGPWTEAFF. Full variable domain (remainder filled in from reference TRBV29-1 and TRBJ1-1): SAVISQKPSRDICQRGTSLTIQCQVDSQVTMMFWYRQQPGQSLTLIATANQGSEATYESGFVIDKFPISRPNLTFSTLTVSNMSPEDSSIYLCSGWDRGPWTEAFFGQGTRLTVV.

The chain carries TRBV13 and TRBJ2-3; weak D call: TRBD1 (6 bases). Germline lookup yields CDR1 PRHDT and CDR2 FYEKMQ (reference sequence). Trimming left V 5 bases short and J 4 bases short, with 10 bases between. The CDR3 totals 13 residues. CDR3 bases: TGTGCCAGCAGCCAGGGGTATGCAGATACGCAGTATTTT. As protein: CASSQGYADTQYF.

The V call is TRBV28, the J call TRBJ1-6, with D unclear. Looked up from germline, CDR1 is MDHEN and CDR2 is SYDVKM. Deletions cut 5 bases from V and 8 bases from J, with 7 bases between. This CDR3 region has 12 residues. CDR3 protein: CASSKGYSPLHF. The CDR3 DNA reads as TGTGCCAGCAGTAAGGGTTATTCACCCCTCCACTTT.

V gene TRBV11-2 combines with J gene TRBJ1-6, with 11 positions matching TRBD1. The V gene end was trimmed by 5 bases and the J gene end by 3 bases; junction bases not matched to a gene: 6. From germline, CDR1 is SGHAT and CDR2 FQNNGV. The CDR3 is 17 residues long. In DNA, the CDR3 is TGTGCCAGCAGCCCCTCGGACAGGGGGCTCTATAATTCACCCCTCCACTTT. Its protein is CASSPSDRGLYNSPLHF.

This chain connects TRBV19 to TRBJ2-1; 9 bases agree with TRBD1. The CDR3 extends over 14 amino acids. CDR1 and CDR2 (germline): LNHDA, SQIVND (reference sequence). V gave up 4 bases and J gave up 6 bases; unmatched junction bases: 4. The CDR3 region has the DNA TGTGCCAGTAGTAGGGACAGGGAGTCCAATGAGCAGTTCTTC. Amino acids: CASSRDRESNEQFF.

The chain has TRBV7-6 and TRBJ2-7; D is unresolved. Trimming stripped 2 bases from V and 2 bases from J, with 7 bases between. The CDR3 has 13 amino acids. CDR1 and CDR2 (germline): SGHVS, FNYEAQ. The CDR3 reads CASSLWLTYEQYF. CDR3 in DNA: TGTGCCAGCAGCTTATGGCTAACCTACGAGCAGTACTTC. Complete variable domain (other parts from reference TRBV7-6 and TRBJ2-7): GAGVSQSPRYKVTKRGQDVALRCDPISGHVSLYWYRQALGQGPEFLTYFNYEAQQDKSGLPNDRFSAERPEGSISTLTIQRTEQRDSAMYRCASSLWLTYEQYFGPGTRLTVT.

The CDR3 protein is CASSLAVLTSGRAASSYNEQFF. In DNA, the CDR3 is TGTGCCAGCAGCTTAGCGGTTCTTACCAGCGGGAGGGCCGCGAGCTCCTACAATGAGCAGTTCTTC. V gene TRBV7-2 combines with J gene TRBJ2-1; 10 nucleotides line up with TRBD2. The V segment lost 0 bases and the J segment 0 bases; nucleotides outside the gene matches: 17. This CDR3 region has 22 residues. The V gene's germline CDR1 is SGHTA and CDR2 FQGNSA.

J is TRBJ1-2 and V is TRBV9; tentative D call: TRBD1 (5 bases). V gave up 0 bases and J gave up 4 bases, with 13 bases separating them. Germline CDR1 SGDLS, CDR2 YYNGEE. The CDR3 totals 15 residues. The CDR3 is CASSVAEGIIYGYTF. In DNA form, the CDR3 reads TGTGCCAGCAGCGTAGCTGAGGGGATCATCTATGGCTACACCTTC.

The CDR3 sequence is CASRPTSGGAETQYF. The CDR3 DNA follows: TGTGCCAGCAGGCCGACTAGCGGGGGGGCTGAGACCCAGTACTTC. The genes are TRBV7-8 and TRBJ2-5, with 14 bases identical to TRBD2. Trimming removed 6 bases from V and 5 bases from J; junction bases left unmatched: 5. CDR3 length equals 15 residues. Germline V gene sequence: CDR1 SGHVS, CDR2 FQNEAQ.

The chain has TRBV4-1 and TRBJ2-7, with a weak D call TRBD1 (6 bases). CDR1 is MGHRA and CDR2 is YSYEKL in the germline V gene. Trimming stripped 3 bases from V and 7 bases from J, with 16 bases between. The CDR3 extends over 14 amino acids. CDR3 region: CASSQGGQFNEQYF. The CDR3 DNA sequence: TGCGCCAGCAGCCAGGGTGGACAGTTTAATGAGCAGTACTTC.

This chain connects TRBV4-1 to TRBJ1-5; D possibly corresponds to TRBD1 (5 bases). Trimming removed 3 bases at V and 0 bases at J, with 9 bases between. The germline V gene has CDR1 MGHRA and CDR2 YSYEKL. CDR3 length: 15 residues. The CDR3 coding sequence is TGCGCCAGCAGCCAGAGAGGGGATAGCAATCAGCCCCAGCATTTT. This codes for CASSQRGDSNQPQHF.

The chain uses TRBV9 and TRBJ2-2; TRBD2 aligns across 10 bases. V was clipped by 4 bases and J by 4 bases; unmatched bases: 16. The CDR3 extends over 19 amino acids. Germline CDR1 is SGDLS and CDR2 is YYNGEE. CDR3 amino acids: CASSPHTEAGGPGTGELFF. CDR3 nucleotides: TGTGCCAGCAGCCCACACACGGAAGCGGGAGGGCCCGGCACCGGGGAGCTGTTTTTT.

The V and J genes are TRBV10-2 and TRBJ2-7; D is ambiguous. Germline assignment: CDR1 WSHSY and CDR2 SAAADI. This CDR3 has 11 amino acids. V lost 7 bases, J lost 6 bases, and 10 bases lay in between. CDR3 amino acids: CASTPGREQYF. The CDR3 DNA sequence: TGCGCCAGCACCCCCGGACGCGAGCAGTACTTC.

The chain employs TRBV6-5 and TRBJ1-1; no firm D call. V was pared by 7 bases and J by 0 bases, with 12 bases between. This CDR3 is built from 14 residues. CDR1 and CDR2 from the germline V gene are MNHEY and SVGAGI. This chain's CDR3 is CASTPDGLNTEAFF. The CDR3 DNA is TGTGCCAGCACTCCGGACGGACTGAACACTGAAGCTTTCTTT.

This sequence joins TRBV19 and TRBJ1-5; D is undetermined. The CDR3 is 14 amino acids. Trimming took 5 bases from V and 1 from J, leaving 9 bases between them. The V gene's germline CDR1 is LNHDA and CDR2 SQIVND (reference sequence). In DNA form, the CDR3 reads TGTGCCAGTAGTGGGGTTTTAAGCAATCAGCCCCAGCATTTT. Translating it yields CASSGVLSNQPQHF.

A word on this clone: Other DNA sequences in the sample encode the same CDR3. The CDR3 sequence: CASRGTEAFF. The DNA for the CDR3 is TGTGCCAGCAGGGGGACTGAAGCTTTCTTT. V usage is TRBV2 and J usage is TRBJ1-1; D is unclear. This CDR3 has 10 residues. The germline V gene has CDR1 SNHLY and CDR2 FYNNEI. The V end was cut by 6 bases, the J end by 5 bases, with 4 bases between.

The chain has TRBV13 and TRBJ1-2, with 8 bases aligning to TRBD1. Germline assignment: CDR1 PRHDT and CDR2 FYEKMQ (reference sequence). The CDR3 contains 17 residues. Losses at the gene ends were 0 bases for V and 7 bases for J; bases not matched to a gene: 13. In nucleotides, the CDR3 is TGTGCCAGCAGCTTAGGCCCGGCAGGGGGCTTGGTGCGTGGCTACACCTTC. Its protein product is CASSLGPAGGLVRGYTF.

The chain joins TRBV29-1 to TRBJ2-7; TRBD1 aligns across 7 bases. Germline V gene sequence: CDR1 SQVTM, CDR2 ANQGSEA. Unmatched junction bases numbered 2, after V lost 4 bases and J lost 2 bases. The CDR3 sequence is 12 residues long. The CDR3 sequence: CSVAQGAYEQYF. As DNA, the CDR3 is TGCAGCGTTGCCCAGGGGGCCTACGAGCAGTACTTC.

The CDR3 region is CAWSEWTSGPPSSYEQYF. CDR3 sequence (DNA): TGTGCCTGGAGTGAATGGACTAGCGGGCCCCCAAGCTCCTACGAGCAGTACTTC. The chain joins TRBV30 to TRBJ2-7; 11 bases fit TRBD2. Germline V gene lookup returns CDR1 GTSNPN and CDR2 SVGIG (reference sequence). The trim removed 1 base at V and 0 bases at J, leaving 11 bases unmatched. The CDR3 loop spans 18 amino acids.

The rearrangement links TRBV5-5 to TRBJ2-5; D is unclear. From germline, CDR1 is SGHKS and CDR2 YYEKEE (reference sequence). Trimming stripped 3 bases from V and 2 bases from J, with 2 bases between. This CDR3 comprises 11 residues. Here the CDR3 reads CASSYQETQYF. The CDR3 DNA reads as TGTGCCAGCAGCTATCAAGAGACCCAGTACTTC.

The chain has TRBV9 and TRBJ2-3; 15 bases are a match to TRBD2. The CDR3 runs 18 residues. With 6 bases clipped from V and 6 bases from J, the junction kept 14 bases outside the gene matches. From germline, CDR1 is SGDLS and CDR2 YYNGEE. The CDR3 DNA reads TGTGCCAGCAACCAGATGGGACTAGCGGGAGGTGAAAGGGATACGCAGTATTTT. Amino acids: CASNQMGLAGGERDTQYF.

This chain connects TRBV7-3 to TRBJ2-7; 8 nucleotides align to TRBD2. Germline CDR1 SGHTA, CDR2 FQGTGA. Trimming at V came to 5 bases and at J to 1 base, leaving 7 bases not matched to a gene. The CDR3 runs 15 residues. CDR3 DNA: TGTGCCAGCAGCGTCGGGAGGGGTCTTTCCTACGAGCAGTACTTC. Its translation: CASSVGRGLSYEQYF.

The chain joins TRBV29-1 to TRBJ1-2, with D maybe TRBD1 (6 bases). V dropped 1 base and J dropped 6 bases, with 15 bases sitting between them. The CDR3 is made up of 14 amino acids. Germline V gene lookup returns CDR1 SQVTM and CDR2 ANQGSEA. In DNA form, the CDR3 reads TGCAGCGTTGAAGCCGGGCAGGGGCTGGATGGCTACACCTTC. Translation gives CSVEAGQGLDGYTF.

About this clone: The same CDR3 is also encoded by other DNA sequences in this sample. This chain joins TRBV28 and TRBJ2-7; the match to TRBD2 covers 8 bases. V gave up 3 bases and J gave up 4 bases; unmatched junction bases: 5. The V gene's germline CDR1 is MDHEN and CDR2 SYDVKM. This CDR3 spans 14 amino acids. CDR3 in amino acids: CASSFAGGGYEQYF. CDR3 coding DNA: TGTGCCAGCAGTTTCGCGGGGGGTGGGTACGAGCAGTACTTC.

The V call is TRBV6-5, the J call TRBJ2-1; D is ambiguous. The germline V gene encodes CDR1 MNHEY and CDR2 SVGAGI. The length of the CDR3 is 8 residues. CDR3 residues: CGRNEQFF. The CDR3 coding sequence is TGTGGACGAAATGAGCAGTTCTTC.

The J gene is TRBJ1-2, the V gene TRBV5-4; 8 bases map to TRBD1. Germline CDR1 and CDR2: SGHNT and YYREEE (reference sequence). Trimming at V came to 2 bases and at J to 8 bases, leaving 8 bases not matched to a gene. The CDR3 is made up of 14 amino acids. The CDR3 is CASSFAGGPVGYTF. As DNA, the CDR3 is TGTGCCAGCAGCTTCGCAGGGGGCCCAGTAGGCTACACCTTC.

This clone came up once. The chain links TRBV7-9 to TRBJ1-1; 8 nucleotides line up with TRBD1. The CDR3 consists of 18 residues. V was clipped by 4 bases and J by 0 bases; unmatched bases: 13. From germline, CDR1 is SEHNR and CDR2 FQNEAQ (reference sequence). The CDR3, as DNA: TGTGCCAGCAGCTCCTGGACAGGGCCGGGGGTGTTGAACACTGAAGCTTTCTTT. It translates to CASSSWTGPGVLNTEAFF.

This chain uses TRBV2 with TRBJ1-1; D gene uncertain. V shed 2 bases and J shed 0 bases, with 10 bases lying between them. The CDR3 contains 15 residues. Germline V gene lookup returns CDR1 SNHLY and CDR2 FYNNEI. The CDR3 DNA sequence: TGTGCCAGCAGTGAATTGTTTGGAGTGAACACTGAAGCTTTCTTT. This codes for CASSELFGVNTEAFF.

This chain connects TRBV4-1 to TRBJ2-7; a possible D gene is TRBD2 (7 bases). This CDR3 contains 14 residues. CDR1 is MGHRA, CDR2 YSYEKL, per germline. V lost 2 bases, J lost 2 bases, and 10 bases lay in between. CDR3 region: CASSQRGGTYEQYF. The CDR3 bases are TGCGCCAGCAGCCAAAGGGGGGGGACCTACGAGCAGTACTTC.